The 7 T cell receptor beta chains in this list originate from one sample, sequenced in a study of shared clonotypes between healthy human individuals. Repertoires were generated with immunoSEQ multiplex PCR, while TCRdb's copy carries only in-frame clones and drops some. Found here are about 480,000 clones, 79% of them singletons; the top ten hold around 13%. Sequencing input: PBMCs. The origin of the receptors is a middle-aged woman in good health. Some clones in this sample may be carry-over from other donors' samples.

As regards this clone: At the DNA level, this CDR3 is encoded by other sequences in the same sample as well. V is TRBV19 and J is TRBJ1-1, with no clear D. The CDR3 sequence is 12 residues long. V lost 3 bases to trimming and J lost 7 bases, with 9 bases between them. The germline V gene encodes CDR1 LNHDA and CDR2 SQIVND (reference sequence). CDR3 region: CASSIRAGEAFF. In nucleotides, the CDR3 is TGTGCCAGTAGTATCCGGGCAGGTGAAGCTTTCTTT.

The chain uses TRBV5-1 and TRBJ2-1; maybe TRBD2 (6 bases). Germline-derived CDR1 and CDR2 are SGHRS and YFSETQ. The CDR3 is made up of 18 amino acids. V lost 0 bases, J lost 4 bases, and 20 bases lay in between. CDR3 in amino acids: CASSLAEWGDWDYNEQFF. In nucleotides, the CDR3 is TGCGCCAGCAGCTTGGCGGAGTGGGGGGATTGGGATTACAATGAGCAGTTCTTC.

CDR3 coding DNA: TGCGCCAGCAGGGGCGAAGGCACAGATACGCAGTATTTT. Protein: CASRGEGTDTQYF. The genes are TRBV5-1 and TRBJ2-3; D gene ambiguous. Trimming pared 5 bases from V and 1 base from J, leaving 8 bases between. Per the germline V gene, CDR1 is SGHRS and CDR2 is YFSETQ. This CDR3 has 13 amino acids.

This sequence joins TRBV19 and TRBJ1-5; D uncertain. This CDR3 spans 14 amino acids. Germline values: CDR1 LNHDA, CDR2 SQIVND (reference sequence). The V end lost 5 bases, the J end lost 11 bases, and 19 bases lay between the germline ends. The CDR3 DNA is TGTGCCAGTAGTTGGTTGGGTGCAGGCTCGTCCCAGCATTTT. Amino acids: CASSWLGAGSSQHF.

This sequence joins TRBV28 and TRBJ2-7; 13 nucleotides agree with TRBD2. Germline-derived CDR1 and CDR2 are MDHEN and SYDVKM. This CDR3 has 18 amino acids. V was clipped by 8 bases and J by 4 bases; unmatched bases: 17. As DNA, the CDR3 is TGTGCCAGCTCAAGGACTAGCGGGAGAGGAGGCCCACTTTACGAGCAGTACTTC. As protein: CASSRTSGRGGPLYEQYF. Full variable domain (rest looked up from reference TRBV28 and TRBJ2-7): DVKVTQSSRYLVKRTGEKVFLECVQDMDHENMFWYRQDPGLGLRLIYFSYDVKMKEKGDIPEGYSVSREKKERFSLILESASTNQTSMYLCASSRTSGRGGPLYEQYFGPGTRLTVT.

The rearrangement uses TRBV10-3 and TRBJ2-7; D remains unclear. Trimming took 2 bases from V and 2 from J, leaving 10 bases between them. The germline gives CDR1 ENHRY, CDR2 SYGVKD. The length of the CDR3 is 14 residues. CDR3 coding DNA: TGTGCCATCAGTGAGCGGGCCGGAGCCTACGAGCAGTACTTC. Protein: CAISERAGAYEQYF.

V is TRBV11-2 and J is TRBJ2-7; 7 positions match TRBD1. This CDR3 spans 14 amino acids. Germline-derived CDR1 and CDR2 are SGHAT and FQNNGV. The trim removed 9 bases at V and 0 bases at J, leaving 8 bases unmatched. The CDR3 reads CASGETGPSYEQYF. The CDR3 DNA follows: TGTGCCAGTGGGGAGACAGGGCCCTCCTACGAGCAGTACTTC.